Listed below are T cell receptor beta chains from one sample, sequenced in a study of beta chain features in type 1 diabetes. Profiled with immunoSEQ multiplex PCR; TCRdb holds only in-frame clones, not every one. The sample includes around 240,000 clones, 9% to 10% of them seen just once. Sequenced sample: naive CD4+ T cells from blood. These receptors came from a woman younger than 30 in good health. CDR3s include the opening cysteine and the closing phenylalanine or tryptophan. Fields, in order: clone size, J gene, V gene, D gene, CDR3 DNA, CDR3 protein. A D gene is named only where the DNA matches it firmly. The listing skips clone size in some rows; elsewhere it reads once, few, many or a size class.

>NA|TRBJ2-5|TRBV5-6|NA
TGTGCCAGCAGCTCTTCTGGGGGCAGGGCGGAGACCCAGTACTTC
CASSSSGGRAETQYF
>few|TRBJ2-1|TRBV19|TRBD2
TGTGCCAGTAGTATAGTAGCTAGCGGGAGTGTGGCTATATTGCAGTTCTTC
CASSIVASGSVAILQFF
>few|TRBJ1-5|TRBV2|TRBD1
TGTGCCAGCAGCCGAGACAGGGATCAGCCCCAGCATTTT
CASSRDRDQPQHF
>NA|TRBJ2-7|TRBV2|TRBD1
TGTGCCAGCAGTCTCAGGACAGGTTTGTCCTACGAGCAGTACTTC
CASSLRTGLSYEQYF
>NA|TRBJ2-7|TRBV6-5|TRBD1
TGTGCCAGCAGATCGACAGGGGGGAACGAGCAGTACTTC
CASRSTGGNEQYF
>NA|TRBJ2-7|TRBV2|TRBD2
TGTGCCAGCAGTGAGAATAAAGGACTAGCCGAGGACGAGCAGTACTTC
CASSENKGLAEDEQYF
>NA|TRBJ1-1|TRBV6-6|NA
TGTGCCAGCAGTGTCCCGAACAGGAACACTGAAGCTTTCTTT
CASSVPNRNTEAFF
>NA|TRBJ2-7|TRBV2|NA
TGTGCCAGCAGTGAAGGGGGGGTTATCTCCTACGAGCAGTACTTC
CASSEGGVISYEQYF
>NA|TRBJ2-7|TRBV7-8|NA
TGTGCCAGCAGCTACCTTCTGGCAGGGGCAACCTACGAGCAGTACTTC
CASSYLLAGATYEQYF
>few|TRBJ1-1|TRBV28|NA
TGTGCCAGCACTCGAGGCGGCACCTCGAACACTGAAGCTTTCTTT
CASTRGGTSNTEAFF
>few|TRBJ2-2|TRBV7-8|NA
TGTGCCAGCAGCCGCGAGCTCACCGGGGAGCTGTTTTTT
CASSRELTGELFF
>NA|TRBJ2-4|TRBV4-1|TRBD1
TGCGCCAGCAGCCAGGGCCGCCACAGGGGCGGCAAAAACATTCAGTACTTC
CASSQGRHRGGKNIQYF
>many|TRBJ2-5|TRBV4-1|NA
TGCGCCAGCAGCCAAGGCGTCCAAGAGACCCAGTACTTC
CASSQGVQETQYF